This T cell receptor (beta chain) stems from a study of cytomegalovirus exposure and HLA in healthy donors. PCR amplification relied on 60 Vbeta primers (plus 13 Jbeta primers). The data were produced by immunoSEQ multiplex PCR, yet TCRdb's version contains in-frame clones alone and is incomplete. This sample has fewer than 120,000 clones, with about three quarters found just once. This clone has just one count. This CDR3 has 13 amino acids. In germline, CDR1 is SGHVS, CDR2 FQNEAQ. Losses at the gene ends were 3 bases for V and 7 bases for J; bases not matched to a gene: 4. The sample comprised PBMCs. This TCR was sampled from a woman in her thirties in good health and CMV-seronegative. V and J are TRBV7-8 and TRBJ2-3, with 7 bases matching TRBD1. Written as DNA, the CDR3 is TGTGCCAGCAGCTTCGACAGGGCGAATACGCAGTATTTT. Its translation is CASSFDRANTQYF.